This TCR beta chain was identified in a study of cytomegalovirus exposure and HLA in healthy donors. Concerning this clone itself: Antigen: not known.

The PCR was carried out with 60 Vbeta primers and 13 Jbeta primers. TCRdb keeps only in-frame clones here, not all; method: immunoSEQ multiplex PCR. The table lists 50,000 to 60,000 clones. The germline V gene has CDR1 KGHSH and CDR2 LQKENI. The CDR3 extends over 15 amino acids. After removal of 4 bases from V and 0 bases from J, the junction contained 4 bases not matched to a gene. Study-level findings and limits: In a later analysis, donors in an Asian-associated ancestry cluster reportedly had fewer N-insertions in productive TCRs than the cohort mean. Presence/absence comparisons presumed near-even sequencing depth among donors. Across HLA loci, a later analysis found differing TCR association rates, with DRB1 most and HLA-C fewest. Specificity for CMV antigens was confirmed in vitro for three of the CMV-associated chains.

The source of this sequence is a male donor in good health and CMV-seronegative. This sequence joins TRBV18 and TRBJ2-7, with 9 bases fitting TRBD1. Input material: PBMCs. CDR3 residues: CASSLQGQGSYEQYF. The CDR3 bases are TGTGCCAGCTCACTCCAGGGACAGGGCTCCTACGAGCAGTACTTC.